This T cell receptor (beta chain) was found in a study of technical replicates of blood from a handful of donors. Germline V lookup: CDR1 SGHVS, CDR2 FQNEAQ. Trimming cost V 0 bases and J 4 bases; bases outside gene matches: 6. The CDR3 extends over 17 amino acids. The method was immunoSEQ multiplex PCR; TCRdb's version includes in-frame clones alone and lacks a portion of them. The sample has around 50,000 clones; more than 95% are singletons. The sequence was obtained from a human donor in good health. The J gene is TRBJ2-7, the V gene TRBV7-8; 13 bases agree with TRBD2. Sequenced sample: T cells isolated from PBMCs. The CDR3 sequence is CASSLAWSTSGRYEQYF. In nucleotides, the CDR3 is TGTGCCAGCAGCTTAGCATGGTCGACTAGCGGGAGGTACGAGCAGTACTTC.